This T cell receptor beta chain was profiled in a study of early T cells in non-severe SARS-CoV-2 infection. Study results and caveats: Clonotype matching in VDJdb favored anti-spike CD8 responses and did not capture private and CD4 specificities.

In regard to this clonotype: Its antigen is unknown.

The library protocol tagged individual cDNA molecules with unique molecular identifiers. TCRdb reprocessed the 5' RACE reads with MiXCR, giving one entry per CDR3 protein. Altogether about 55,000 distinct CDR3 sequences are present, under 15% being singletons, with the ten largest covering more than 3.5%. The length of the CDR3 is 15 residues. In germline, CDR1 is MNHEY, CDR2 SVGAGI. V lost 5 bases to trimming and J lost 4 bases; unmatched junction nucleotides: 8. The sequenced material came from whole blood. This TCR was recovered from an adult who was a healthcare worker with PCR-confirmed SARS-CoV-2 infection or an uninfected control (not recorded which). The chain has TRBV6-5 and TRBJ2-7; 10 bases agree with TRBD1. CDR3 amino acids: CASSAQDRGGYEQYF. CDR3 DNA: TGTGCCAGCAGTGCCCAGGACAGGGGGGGGTACGAGCAGTACTTC.